This T cell receptor beta chain was recorded in a study of T cells after yellow fever vaccination. The overall study: The authors prepared low-cell-number fractions using SMART-Seq v4 Ultra Low Input. Whole-study results and caveats: Secondary responses were weaker yet peaked faster, day 5 versus 15. The booster saw the reappearance of most primary-vaccination clones (approximately 96% CD4, 88% CD8).

There are a few counts of this clonotype. Its antigen is still unknown. A single record per CDR3 protein comes from TCRdb applying MiXCR to the 5' RACE reads. Of roughly 500,000 distinct CDR3 sequences listed, 15% to 20% are singletons. Germline assignment: CDR1 DFQATT and CDR2 SNEGSKA (reference sequence). Unmatched junction bases numbered 9, after V lost 6 bases and J lost 0 bases. The CDR3 is 16 amino acids. This chain links TRBV20-1 with TRBJ1-5; 9 nucleotides align to TRBD1. The starting material was PBMCs, obtained 15 days after the yellow fever booster vaccination. The TCR sequence derives from a man younger than 40 who received the YFV17D yellow fever vaccine. The CDR3 is CSAMGQGIGSNQPQHF. Written as DNA, the CDR3 is TGCAGTGCAATGGGACAGGGTATTGGTAGCAATCAGCCCCAGCATTTT.